Here is one TCR beta chain with its context. By sample share, this clone is large (0.1 to 1%). Its binding antigen is unknown. No much larger clonotype is one base removed from it; base qualities were not supplied. This specimen belongs to a study of immune evolution from preneoplasia to lung adenocarcinoma (dated by TCRdb to the early 2020s). Study-wide context: The study used immune gene expression, TCR sequencing and multiplex immunofluorescence to profile the immune contexture of lung adenocarcinoma precursors and invasive adenocarcinoma. Resected precursor lesions (AAH, AIS, MIA) and invasive adenocarcinomas were each compared against paired morphologically normal lung tissue. TCR sequencing data came from 45 to 65 patients. The sample size depended on which specimens were available, not on a prior power calculation. According to the study, about 100 samples went through TCR sequencing. The immune data were integrated with whole exome sequencing and methylation data obtained from the same cohort of nodules. POLYSOLVER was used to infer Class I HLA alleles from exome data, and LOHHLA was used to detect allele-specific HLA loss. A total of approximately 48 patients with pulmonary nodules who underwent surgical resection were included in the overall cohort. The study at large found these results: The highest clonality was observed in normal lung, whereas higher T cell density and diversity but lower clonality appeared to be present in later-stage lesions. Findings were based on association rather than direct causation; larger cohorts with long-term follow-up and longitudinal biopsies were deemed needed. Normal lung had the highest top T cell clone frequencies, which appeared to decline progressively from AAH through AIS, MIA and invasive adenocarcinoma. Because all patients were from Japan and China, applicability to Western populations was uncertain.

The immunoSEQ hsTCRbeta Kit was used to sequence TCR beta CDR3 regions from DNA. The authors' analysis ran thus. The ImmunoSEQ Analyzer was used to analyse the TCR sequencing data. T cell clonality was defined as 1 minus Pielou's evenness, as computed on productive rearrangements. The inverse Simpson index, applied to productive templates, was used to measure T cell diversity. T cell density was expressed as TCR beta template counts normalized to usable DNA, with usable DNA estimated by amplifying and sequencing housekeeping genes. TCR metrics were compared across histologic stages using two-sided Kruskal-Wallis tests. Drawn from immuneACCESS, this table holds only the in-frame rearrangements with V and J called that TCRdb kept. Clones are partly lost; checked studies trace under half to an unresolved V gene and leave the rest unexplained. V, J and clone size are taken as reported in that table, and D and trimming were inferred from the DNA itself. The sample table shows thousands of clones, and approximately 79% are seen once. Roughly 7.9% of the sample lies in the top ten.

Patients underwent resection in Japan or China between the mid-2010s and the late 2010s. Histologic diagnosis of each case was confirmed independently by two lung cancer pathologists on H&E slides. DNA was isolated from FFPE tissue using the AllPrep DNA/RNA FFPE Kit. Relative to germline, V is 3 bases shorter and J is 3 bases shorter, with 14 bases between their ends. The germline V gene provides CDR1 LGHNA and CDR2 YNFKEQ. The CDR3 starts with the cysteine, ends with the phenylalanine, and has 15 residues. Kept here is only the CDR3 DNA, which spans 45 bases and is read in frame from base 1. The chain couples TRBV4-2 to TRBJ1-1; no D gene is confidently identified. The clonotype originates from a person aged 55 to 79 with lung adenocarcinoma. Input material: FFPE adjacent normal lung tissue. The CDR3 loop reads CASSHGLADYTEAFF. At the DNA level, the sequence is TGTGCCAGCAGCCACGGTCTGGCAGACTACACTGAAGCTTTCTTT.